The 32 T cell receptor beta chains listed next were all sequenced from one sample in a study of blood T cell repertoires in COVID-19. Libraries were prepared by immunoSEQ multiplex PCR; TCRdb keeps only in-frame clonotypes and omits some of them. Among approximately 220,000 clones listed, 80% to 85% were seen once. Material for sequencing was PBMCs or T cells enriched from blood (not recorded which). These receptors came from a woman aged 40-49 years who had recovered from COVID-19.

The chain uses TRBV29-1 and TRBJ2-1; a weak D match, TRBD1 (6 bases). The CDR3 extends over 15 amino acids. Trimming shortened V by 4 bases and J by 7 bases, and 20 bases separated the two germline ends. The V gene's germline CDR1 is SQVTM and CDR2 ANQGSEA. The CDR3 nucleotides are TGCAGCGTTGCGAAGGCCAGGGAGAGGGGGAATGAGCAGTTCTTC. It is translated as CSVAKARERGNEQFF.

CDR3 sequence: CASSSPDRGRRNEQFF. CDR3 nucleotides: TGTGCCAGCAGTTCCCCGGACAGGGGGCGGAGGAATGAGCAGTTCTTC. The genes are TRBV6-5 and TRBJ2-1, with TRBD1 matching over 11 bases. The CDR3 contains 16 residues. Germline V gene data show CDR1 as MNHEY and CDR2 as SVGAGI. After removal of 4 bases from V and 7 bases from J, the junction contained 9 bases not matched to a gene.

The V call is TRBV5-1, the J call TRBJ2-3; D ambiguous. The length of the CDR3 is 16 residues. V was cut by 0 bases and J by 6 bases, with 17 bases left in between. Germline V gene sequence: CDR1 SGHRS, CDR2 YFSETQ. CDR3 DNA sequence: TGCGCCAGCAGCTTGGTGACGGCGGCCGTCGTGGATACGCAGTATTTT. This gives the protein CASSLVTAAVVDTQYF.

This clone was counted a few times. The rearrangement joins TRBV30 to TRBJ1-2, with D uncertain. V shed 2 bases and J shed 4 bases, with 14 bases lying between them. The CDR3 runs to 14 residues. Germline CDR1 reads GTSNPN; CDR2 reads SVGIG (reference sequence). CDR3 region: CAWSHSSLAYGYTF. In DNA form, the CDR3 reads TGTGCCTGGAGTCACAGCAGCTTGGCCTATGGCTACACCTTC.

J is TRBJ1-1 and V is TRBV2; TRBD1 is a possible D gene (6 bases). The germline CDR1 and CDR2 sequences are SNHLY and FYNNEI. Trimming took off 5 bases at V and 8 bases at J, with 21 bases between the two ends. This CDR3 contains 15 residues. The CDR3 loop reads CASSQTGTSAREAFF. The CDR3 bases are TGTGCCAGCAGTCAAACCGGGACATCGGCCCGGGAAGCTTTCTTT.

This clone has only one observation. The V and J genes are TRBV13 and TRBJ1-2; D is undetermined. CDR1 and CDR2 from the germline V gene are PRHDT and FYEKMQ (reference sequence). The CDR3 is made up of 15 amino acids. Trimming shortened V by 0 bases and J by 5 bases, and 13 bases separated the two germline ends. The CDR3 DNA reads as TGTGCCAGCAGCTTAGGCCGGAACAGCATGTATGGCTACACCTTC. Translation: CASSLGRNSMYGYTF.

The sample holds one count of this clone. The chain uses TRBV4-3 and TRBJ1-1; D may be TRBD1 (6 bases). V gave up 4 bases and J gave up 0 bases, with 12 bases separating them. This CDR3 spans 15 amino acids. Germline V gives CDR1 LGHNA, CDR2 YSLEER. Written as DNA, the CDR3 is TGCGCCAGCAGCCTGACAGGAGCCATGAACACTGAAGCTTTCTTT. This sequence encodes CASSLTGAMNTEAFF.

The chain uses TRBV7-6 and TRBJ2-1; TRBD2 aligns across 8 bases. Germline CDR1 is SGHVS and CDR2 is FNYEAQ. J gave up 4 bases and V 0 bases, and 8 bases lay outside the gene matches. CDR3 length: 17 amino acids. This CDR3 is CASSLAGLAGLYNEQFF. CDR3 coding DNA: TGTGCCAGCAGCTTAGCGGGTCTAGCGGGCCTTTACAATGAGCAGTTCTTC.

The chain recombines TRBV24-1 with TRBJ1-2, with TRBD1 matching 8 bases. Trimming removed 4 bases from V and 4 bases from J; junction bases left unmatched: 4. Germline V CDR1 and CDR2: KGHDR, SFDVKD. The CDR3 consists of 14 residues. This CDR3 reads CATSDPDRGYGYTF. CDR3 DNA sequence: TGTGCCACCAGTGACCCTGACAGGGGCTATGGCTACACCTTC.

The V gene is TRBV6-5, the J gene TRBJ1-5, with a possible D match to TRBD1 (5 bases). This CDR3 has 14 residues. CDR1 is MNHEY, CDR2 SVGAGI, per germline. The V end lost 8 bases, the J end lost 6 bases, and 17 bases lay between the germline ends. In DNA, the CDR3 is TGTGCCAGCGGCGGAGGGGCAGGGAGTCAGCCCCAGCATTTT. Its protein product is CASGGGAGSQPQHF.

This clone appeared a single time. The chain couples TRBV27 to TRBJ2-2; D might be TRBD1 (5 bases). Germline lookup yields CDR1 MNHEY and CDR2 SMNVEV (reference sequence). V dropped 2 bases and J dropped 3 bases, with 7 bases sitting between them. The CDR3 is 14 residues long. CDR3 coding DNA: TGTGCCAGCAGTTTACAGGGATACACCGGGGAGCTGTTTTTT. It encodes CASSLQGYTGELFF.

The rearrangement uses TRBV5-4 and TRBJ2-5, with D hard to call. The CDR3 loop spans 14 amino acids. Germline values: CDR1 SGHNT, CDR2 YYREEE (reference sequence). V lost 1 base and J lost 2, with 9 bases in between. The CDR3 protein is CASSLFTVQETQYF. DNA of the CDR3: TGTGCCAGCAGCTTGTTTACAGTACAAGAGACCCAGTACTTC.

The V and J genes are TRBV5-4 and TRBJ1-1; perhaps TRBD1 as D (5 bases). CDR1 is SGHNT, CDR2 YYREEE, per germline (reference sequence). V lost 4 bases and J lost 3, with 25 bases in between. CDR3 length equals 18 residues. The CDR3 is CASSGAPAHKISDTEAFF. CDR3 nucleotides: TGTGCCAGCAGCGGGGCCCCAGCCCACAAAATTAGTGACACTGAAGCTTTCTTT.

V usage is TRBV7-8 and J usage is TRBJ1-5, with 7 positions matching TRBD1. Trimming took 3 bases from V and 6 from J; bases not matched to a gene: 5. The germline V gene has CDR1 SGHVS and CDR2 FQNEAQ. The length of the CDR3 is 14 residues. CDR3 sequence reads: CASSLGDRVQPQHF. In nucleotides, the CDR3 is TGTGCCAGCAGCTTGGGCGACAGGGTTCAGCCCCAGCATTTT.

This sequence joins TRBV12-3 or TRBV12-4 and TRBJ2-5, with 8 bases aligning to TRBD2. Trimming took 3 bases from V and 4 from J; bases not matched to a gene: 1. This CDR3 contains 13 residues. The CDR3 reads CASSFTSGETQYF. The CDR3 bases are TGTGCCAGCAGTTTTACTAGCGGAGAGACCCAGTACTTC.

V gene TRBV5-4 combines with J gene TRBJ2-5, with 9 bases fitting TRBD2. This CDR3 spans 14 amino acids. The germline CDR1 and CDR2 sequences are SGHNT and YYREEE (reference sequence). V lost 3 bases and J lost 6; bases outside the gene matches: 6. The CDR3 spells CASSSPGLAKTQYF. CDR3 sequence (DNA): TGTGCCAGCAGCTCCCCGGGACTAGCAAAGACCCAGTACTTC.

This sequence joins TRBV5-4 and TRBJ2-1, with D maybe TRBD2 (6 bases). In germline, CDR1 is SGHNT, CDR2 YYREEE (reference sequence). The CDR3 is made up of 11 amino acids. The DNA of the CDR3 is TGTGCGACGGGAGTTAACAATGAGCAGTTCTTC. As protein: CATGVNNEQFF.

In its sample, this clone was seen a few times. The genes are TRBV5-6 and TRBJ1-2; 7 bases match TRBD1. Per germline, CDR1 SGHDT and CDR2 YYEEEE. The CDR3 contains 14 residues. V shed 2 bases and J 2 bases; nucleotides not matched to a gene: 3. Here the CDR3 reads CASSFDRANYGYTF. Written as DNA, the CDR3 is TGTGCCAGCAGCTTTGACAGGGCGAACTATGGCTACACCTTC.

This chain uses TRBV5-1 with TRBJ1-2; TRBD1 matches at 8 bases. The CDR3 length is 15 residues. The ends lost 0 bases at V and 3 bases at J; junction bases unmatched: 4. Germline V CDR1 and CDR2: SGHRS, YFSETQ. CDR3 protein: CASSLVAGGDYGYTF. Written as DNA, the CDR3 is TGCGCCAGCAGCTTGGTGGCAGGGGGCGACTATGGCTACACCTTC.

CDR3: CAWSPPSGAYQETQYF. The CDR3, as DNA: TGTGCCTGGTCCCCACCTAGCGGGGCCTACCAAGAGACCCAGTACTTC. The chain couples TRBV30 to TRBJ2-5; 9 bases fit TRBD2. In germline, CDR1 is GTSNPN, CDR2 SVGIG (reference sequence). J lost 0 bases, V lost 5 bases, and 10 bases had no gene match. CDR3 length: 16 residues.

The chain recombines TRBV7-9 with TRBJ2-3; D possibly corresponds to TRBD1 (6 bases). The CDR3 has 14 amino acids. CDR1 and CDR2 (germline): SEHNR, FQNEAQ (reference sequence). With 5 bases removed from V and 8 bases from J, the gap between germline ends came to 17 bases. The CDR3 protein is CASSGRTDLGTQYF. CDR3 coding DNA: TGTGCCAGCAGCGGCCGGACAGATTTGGGTACGCAGTATTTT.

The gene calls are TRBV6-6 and TRBJ2-1, with TRBD1 as a possible D gene (5 bases). The CDR3 extends over 13 amino acids. Trimming removed 4 bases from V and 7 bases from J, with 11 bases in between. Germline-derived CDR1 and CDR2 are MNHNY and SVGAGI (reference sequence). CDR3 DNA sequence: TGTGCCAGCAGTTTCGGACATACGAATGAGCAGTTCTTC. Residues: CASSFGHTNEQFF.

V usage is TRBV28 and J usage is TRBJ2-2; D is perhaps TRBD1 (6 bases). The germline gives CDR1 MDHEN, CDR2 SYDVKM. V lost 7 bases to trimming and J lost 5 bases, with 17 bases between them. The CDR3 totals 15 residues. As DNA, the CDR3 is TGTGCCAGCACCCCCAGCAGGGGCGGGACCGGGGAGCTGTTTTTT. This codes for CASTPSRGGTGELFF.

The rearrangement joins TRBV27 to TRBJ1-1; the D gene is possibly TRBD1 (5 bases). The CDR3 covers 14 residues. Per germline, CDR1 MNHEY and CDR2 SMNVEV (reference sequence). Between the trimmed V and J ends, which lost 8 bases and 10 bases, there was a span of 23 bases. CDR3 loop: CASGTVLGGWRAFF. DNA of the CDR3: TGTGCCAGCGGGACTGTGTTGGGGGGGTGGCGAGCTTTCTTT.

The CDR3 sequence: CASRRQARYGYTF. CDR3 nucleotide sequence: TGTGCCAGCAGACGACAGGCGCGCTATGGCTACACCTTC. The V call is TRBV6-5, the J call TRBJ1-2; TRBD1 might be the D (6 bases). The CDR3 loop spans 13 amino acids. The germline V gene encodes CDR1 MNHEY and CDR2 SVGAGI. V dropped 6 bases and J dropped 4 bases, with 12 bases sitting between them.

This clone was picked up one time. The chain is built from TRBV4-1 and TRBJ2-7; a weak D match, TRBD1 (5 bases). The CDR3 covers 15 residues. Trimming pared 0 bases from V and 2 bases from J, leaving 11 bases between. Per germline, CDR1 MGHRA and CDR2 YSYEKL. This chain's CDR3 is CASSQDQGSPYEQYF. Here the CDR3 DNA reads TGCGCCAGCAGCCAAGATCAGGGCAGTCCCTACGAGCAGTACTTC.

V usage is TRBV9 and J usage is TRBJ2-2; 7 bases line up with TRBD2. V lost 0 bases to trimming and J lost 4 bases; unmatched junction nucleotides: 9. The CDR3 spans 17 residues. Germline CDR1 and CDR2: SGDLS and YYNGEE. The CDR3 loop is CASSVGGGLAATGELFF. The CDR3 nucleotides are TGTGCCAGCAGCGTAGGGGGAGGGCTAGCGGCCACCGGGGAGCTGTTTTTT.

The V call is TRBV27, the J call TRBJ2-2; 9 positions match TRBD2. Germline assignment: CDR1 MNHEY and CDR2 SMNVEV (reference sequence). Trimming removed 6 bases from V and 4 bases from J; junction bases left unmatched: 3. The CDR3 is 14 residues long. The CDR3 region is CASSHSGGTGELFF. The DNA of the CDR3 is TGTGCCAGCAGCCATAGCGGGGGCACCGGGGAGCTGTTTTTT.

The V call is TRBV4-3, the J call TRBJ1-4, with D maybe TRBD1 (6 bases). CDR3 length equals 16 residues. Germline V gene lookup returns CDR1 LGHNA and CDR2 YSLEER. The V end lost 0 bases, the J end lost 6 bases, and 14 bases lay between the germline ends. The DNA of the CDR3 is TGCGCCAGCAGCCAAGATACAGGGTTGGGGGATGAAAAACTGTTTTTT. It specifies CASSQDTGLGDEKLFF.

V gene TRBV2 combines with J gene TRBJ2-6, with no clear D. V was trimmed by 8 bases and J by 4 bases, leaving 12 bases between them. CDR3 size: 14 residues. The germline V gene encodes CDR1 SNHLY and CDR2 FYNNEI. The CDR3 bases are TGTGCCAGCGCTCAAGTTCTAGGGGCCAACGTCCTGACTTTC. Encoded protein: CASAQVLGANVLTF.

The gene calls are TRBV3-1 (or the pseudogene TRBV3-2) and TRBJ2-3; D is perhaps TRBD2 (6 bases). Germline V CDR1 and CDR2: LGHDT, YNNKEL (reference sequence). CDR3 length: 16 residues. V lost 0 bases and J 1 base, leaving 11 bases between the germline ends. The CDR3 here is CASSQEEIAGTDTQYF. CDR3 nucleotide sequence: TGTGCCAGCAGCCAAGAAGAAATAGCGGGCACAGATACGCAGTATTTT.

The chain recombines TRBV6-6 with TRBJ1-6, with 7 positions matching TRBD1. This CDR3 is built from 14 residues. Per the germline V gene, CDR1 is MNHNY and CDR2 is SVGAGI (reference sequence). Germline trimming cut 5 bases from V and 7 bases from J; bases unmatched to any gene: 5. CDR3 sequence reads: CASSPSTGNSPLHF. CDR3 in DNA: TGTGCCAGCAGTCCCTCGACAGGGAATTCACCCCTCCACTTT.